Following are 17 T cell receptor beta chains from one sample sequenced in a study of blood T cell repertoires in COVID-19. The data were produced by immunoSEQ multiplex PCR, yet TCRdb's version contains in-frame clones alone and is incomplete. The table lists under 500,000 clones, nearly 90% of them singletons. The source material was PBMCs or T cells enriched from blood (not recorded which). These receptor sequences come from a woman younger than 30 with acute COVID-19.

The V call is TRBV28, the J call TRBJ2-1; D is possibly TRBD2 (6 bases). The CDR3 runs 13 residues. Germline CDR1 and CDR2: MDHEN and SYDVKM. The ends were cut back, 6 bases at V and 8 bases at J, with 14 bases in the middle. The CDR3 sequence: CASRGTLVDEQFF. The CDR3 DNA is TGTGCCAGCAGAGGGACTCTTGTTGATGAGCAGTTCTTC.

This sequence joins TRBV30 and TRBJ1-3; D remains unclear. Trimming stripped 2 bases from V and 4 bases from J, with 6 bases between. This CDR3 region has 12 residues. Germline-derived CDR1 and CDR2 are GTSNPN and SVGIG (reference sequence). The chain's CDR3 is CAWSRAGNTIYF. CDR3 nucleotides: TGTGCCTGGAGTCGCGCCGGAAACACCATATATTTT.

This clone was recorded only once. The CDR3 loop is CASSLSKGGSNQPQHF. CDR3 nucleotide sequence: TGTGCCAGCAGTTTATCGAAGGGGGGGAGCAATCAGCCCCAGCATTTT. The chain carries TRBV27 and TRBJ1-5, with a tentative D call TRBD1 (6 bases). Germline loops: CDR1 MNHEY, CDR2 SMNVEV (reference sequence). V was pared by 0 bases and J by 1 base, with 10 bases between. The CDR3 is 16 amino acids.

The CDR3 bases are TGCAGTGCTAGTCCGACAGGGGGCATGGGGGAAAAACTGTTTTTT. The encoded protein is CSASPTGGMGEKLFF. The V and J genes are TRBV20-1 and TRBJ1-4, with 10 bases matching TRBD1. CDR1 is DFQATT, CDR2 SNEGSKA, per germline (reference sequence). The ends lost 3 bases at V and 8 bases at J; junction bases unmatched: 9. This CDR3 has 15 residues.

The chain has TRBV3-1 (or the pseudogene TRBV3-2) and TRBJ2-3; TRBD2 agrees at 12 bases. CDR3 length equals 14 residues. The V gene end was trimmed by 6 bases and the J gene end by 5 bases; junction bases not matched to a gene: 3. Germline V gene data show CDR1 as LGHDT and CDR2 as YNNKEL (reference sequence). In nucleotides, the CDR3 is TGTGCCAGCAGGACTAGCGGGAGCGGAGATACGCAGTATTTT. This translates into CASRTSGSGDTQYF.

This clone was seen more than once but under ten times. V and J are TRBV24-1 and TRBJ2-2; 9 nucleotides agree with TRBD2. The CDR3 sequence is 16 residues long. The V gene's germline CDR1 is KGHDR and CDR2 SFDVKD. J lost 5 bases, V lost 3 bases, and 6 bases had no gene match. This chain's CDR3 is CATSDAGGPWTGELFF. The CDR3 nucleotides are TGTGCCACCAGTGATGCGGGGGGGCCGTGGACCGGGGAGCTGTTTTTT.

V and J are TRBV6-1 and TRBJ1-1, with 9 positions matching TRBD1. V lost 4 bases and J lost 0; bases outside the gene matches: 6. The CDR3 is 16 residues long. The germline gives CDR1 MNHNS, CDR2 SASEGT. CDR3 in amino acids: CASSVRTGAMNTEAFF. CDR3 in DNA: TGTGCCAGCAGTGTTCGGACAGGGGCCATGAACACTGAAGCTTTCTTT.

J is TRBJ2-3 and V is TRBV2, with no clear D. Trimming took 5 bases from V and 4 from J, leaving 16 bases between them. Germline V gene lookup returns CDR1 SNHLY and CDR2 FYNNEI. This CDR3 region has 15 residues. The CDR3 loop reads CASSPDSRSSDTQYF. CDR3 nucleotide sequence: TGTGCCAGCAGTCCTGACTCCCGGTCGTCAGATACGCAGTATTTT. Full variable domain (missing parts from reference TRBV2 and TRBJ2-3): EPEVTQTPSHQVTQMGQEVILRCVPISNHLYFYWYRQILGQKVEFLVSFYNNEISEKSEIFDDQFSVERPDGSNFTLKIRSTKLEDSAMYFCASSPDSRSSDTQYFGPGTRLTVL.

CDR3 loop: CASSPPGMNTEAFF. CDR3 bases: TGTGCCAGCTCTCCCCCGGGAATGAACACTGAAGCTTTCTTT. The gene calls are TRBV6-5 and TRBJ1-1; D ambiguous. The CDR3 extends over 14 amino acids. The germline gives CDR1 MNHEY, CDR2 SVGAGI. Trimming cost V 8 bases and J 0 bases, with 13 bases left between them.

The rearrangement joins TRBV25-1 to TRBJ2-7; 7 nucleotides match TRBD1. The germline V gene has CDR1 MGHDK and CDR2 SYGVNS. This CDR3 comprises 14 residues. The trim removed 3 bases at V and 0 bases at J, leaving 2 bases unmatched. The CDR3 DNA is TGTGCCAGCAGTGAGGCAGGGGGCTCCTACGAGCAGTACTTC. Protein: CASSEAGGSYEQYF.

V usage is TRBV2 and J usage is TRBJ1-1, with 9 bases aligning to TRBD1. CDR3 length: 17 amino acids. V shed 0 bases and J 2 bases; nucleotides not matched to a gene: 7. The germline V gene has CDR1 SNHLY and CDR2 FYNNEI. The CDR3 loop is CASSEAGTGYYNTEAFF. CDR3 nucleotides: TGTGCCAGCAGTGAAGCCGGGACAGGGTATTATAACACTGAAGCTTTCTTT.

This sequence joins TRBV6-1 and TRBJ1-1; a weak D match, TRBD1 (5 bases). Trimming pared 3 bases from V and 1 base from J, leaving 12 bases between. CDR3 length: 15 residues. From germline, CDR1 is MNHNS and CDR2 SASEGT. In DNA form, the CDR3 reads TGTGCCAGCAGTGATCGGGGGAGTCGGAACACTGAAGCTTTCTTT. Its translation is CASSDRGSRNTEAFF.

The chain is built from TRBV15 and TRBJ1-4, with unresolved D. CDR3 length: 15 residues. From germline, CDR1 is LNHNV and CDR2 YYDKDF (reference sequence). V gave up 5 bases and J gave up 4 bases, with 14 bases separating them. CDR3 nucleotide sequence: TGTGCCACCAGCGAAACGGGAACTCTTAATGAAAAACTGTTTTTT. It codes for CATSETGTLNEKLFF.

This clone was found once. The DNA of the CDR3 is TGTGCCAGCAGCTTGGGACAGACTTTAATGAACACTGAAGCTTTCTTT. It is translated as CASSLGQTLMNTEAFF. The V call is TRBV5-5, the J call TRBJ1-1; D may be TRBD1 (5 bases). The V and J ends lost 0 bases and 0 bases respectively, with 12 bases between them. Per germline, CDR1 SGHKS and CDR2 YYEKEE (reference sequence). This CDR3 region has 16 residues.

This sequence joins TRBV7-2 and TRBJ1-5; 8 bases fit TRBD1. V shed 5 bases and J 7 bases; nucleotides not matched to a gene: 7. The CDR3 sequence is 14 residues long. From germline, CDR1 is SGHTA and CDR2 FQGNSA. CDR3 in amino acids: CASSVTGVSQPQHF. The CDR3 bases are TGTGCCAGCAGCGTGACAGGGGTTAGCCAGCCCCAGCATTTT.

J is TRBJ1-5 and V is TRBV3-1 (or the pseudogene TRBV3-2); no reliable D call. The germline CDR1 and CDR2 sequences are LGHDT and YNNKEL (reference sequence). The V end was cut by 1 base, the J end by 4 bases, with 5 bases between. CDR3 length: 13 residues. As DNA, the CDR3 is TGTGCCAGCAGCCAAGGTATTAATCAGCCCCAGCATTTT. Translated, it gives CASSQGINQPQHF.

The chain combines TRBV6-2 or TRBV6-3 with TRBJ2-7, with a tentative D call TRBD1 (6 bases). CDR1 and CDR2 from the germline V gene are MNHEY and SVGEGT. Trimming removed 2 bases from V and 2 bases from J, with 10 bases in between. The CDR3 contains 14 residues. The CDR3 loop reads CASSYGTRAYEQYF. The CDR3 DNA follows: TGTGCCAGCAGTTACGGGACAAGGGCCTACGAGCAGTACTTC.